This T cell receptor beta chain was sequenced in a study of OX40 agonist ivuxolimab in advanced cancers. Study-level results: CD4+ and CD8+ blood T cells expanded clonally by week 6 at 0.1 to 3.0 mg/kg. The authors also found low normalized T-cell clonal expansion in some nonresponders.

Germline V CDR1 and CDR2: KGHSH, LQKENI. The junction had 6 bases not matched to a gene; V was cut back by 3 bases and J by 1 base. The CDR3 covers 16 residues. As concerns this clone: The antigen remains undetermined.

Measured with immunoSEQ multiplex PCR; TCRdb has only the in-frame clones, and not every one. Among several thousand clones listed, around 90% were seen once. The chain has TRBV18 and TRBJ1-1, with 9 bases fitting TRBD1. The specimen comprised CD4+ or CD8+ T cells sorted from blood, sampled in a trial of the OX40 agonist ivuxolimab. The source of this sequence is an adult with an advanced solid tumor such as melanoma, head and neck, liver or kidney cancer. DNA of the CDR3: TGTGCCAGCTCACCCGGTATGACAGGGGGGAACACTGAAGCTTTCTTT. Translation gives CASSPGMTGGNTEAFF.